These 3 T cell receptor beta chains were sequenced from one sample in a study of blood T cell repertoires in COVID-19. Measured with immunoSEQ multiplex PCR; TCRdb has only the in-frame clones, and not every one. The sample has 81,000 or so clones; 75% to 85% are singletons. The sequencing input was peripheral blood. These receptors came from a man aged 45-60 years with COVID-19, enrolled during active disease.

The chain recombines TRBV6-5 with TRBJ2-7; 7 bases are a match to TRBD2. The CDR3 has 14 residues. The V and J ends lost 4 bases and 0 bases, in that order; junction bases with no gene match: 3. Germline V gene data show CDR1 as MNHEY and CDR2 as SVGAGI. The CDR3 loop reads CASSSGLGSYEQYF. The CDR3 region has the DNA TGTGCCAGCAGTTCCGGACTAGGCTCCTACGAGCAGTACTTC.

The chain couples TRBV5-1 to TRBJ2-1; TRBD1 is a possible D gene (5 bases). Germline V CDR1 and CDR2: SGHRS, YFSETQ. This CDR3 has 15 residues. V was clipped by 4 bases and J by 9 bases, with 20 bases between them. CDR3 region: CASSPRLTHRGEQFF. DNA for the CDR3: TGCGCCAGCAGCCCCCGACTGACGCATAGGGGTGAGCAGTTCTTC.

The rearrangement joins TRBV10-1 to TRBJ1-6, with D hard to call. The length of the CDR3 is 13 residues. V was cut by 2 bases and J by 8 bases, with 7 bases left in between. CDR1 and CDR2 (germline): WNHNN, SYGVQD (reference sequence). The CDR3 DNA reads TGCGCCAGCAGTGAGGGACTCGATTCACCCCTCCACTTT. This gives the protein CASSEGLDSPLHF.